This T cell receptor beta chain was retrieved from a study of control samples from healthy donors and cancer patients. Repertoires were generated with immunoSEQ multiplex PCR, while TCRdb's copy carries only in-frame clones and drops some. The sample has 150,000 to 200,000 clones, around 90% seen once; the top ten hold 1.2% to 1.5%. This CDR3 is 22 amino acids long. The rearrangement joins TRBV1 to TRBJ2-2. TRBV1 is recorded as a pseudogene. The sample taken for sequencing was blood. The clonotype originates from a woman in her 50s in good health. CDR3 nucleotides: TGCACCAGCAGCCCTCCTCTCAGAAGGGTAAAGGGTCTTGGGTTTAACACCGGGGAGCTGTTTTTT. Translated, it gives CTSSPPLRRVKGLGFNTGELFF.